The entry that follows covers one T cell receptor beta chain sequence. The antigen remains unidentified. This table comes from immunoSEQ multiplex PCR, and its TCRdb copy is limited to in-frame clones, with some not included. The repertoire holds 100,000 to 150,000 clones, with around nine tenths as singletons. The data are from a study of T cell responses to AZD1222 COVID-19 vaccine. CDR1 and CDR2 (germline): MNHEY, SVGAGI. The CDR3 runs 14 residues. Trimming left V 6 bases short and J 6 bases short, with 12 bases between. General observations from the study: Among those given AZD1222, only five or six were seropositive at baseline. As reported, nearly half of all spike-specific TCRs target variant regions that are unmutated. The study found Spike-specific TCR breadth and depth rose after two AZD1222 doses.

This sequence was found in an adult in good health. Sequenced here: peripheral blood, sampled on day 0 of AZD1222 vaccination. The chain links TRBV6-5 to TRBJ1-6; D is perhaps TRBD1 (6 bases). The DNA for the CDR3 is TGTGCCAGCAGGAACGGACAGATTAATTCACCCCTCCACTTT. This gives the protein CASRNGQINSPLHF.